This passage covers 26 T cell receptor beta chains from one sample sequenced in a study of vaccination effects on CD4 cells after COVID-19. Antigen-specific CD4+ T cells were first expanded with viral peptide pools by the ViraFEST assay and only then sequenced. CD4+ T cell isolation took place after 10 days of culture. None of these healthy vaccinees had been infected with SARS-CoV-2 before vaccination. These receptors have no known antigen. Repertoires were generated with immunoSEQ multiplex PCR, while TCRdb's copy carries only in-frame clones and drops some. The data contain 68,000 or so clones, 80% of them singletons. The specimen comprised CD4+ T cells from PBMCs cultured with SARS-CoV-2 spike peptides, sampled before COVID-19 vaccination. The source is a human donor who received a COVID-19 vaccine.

The CDR3 sequence: CASSRRVAGVQETQYF. The CDR3, as DNA: TGTGCCAGCAGTCGCAGAGTAGCGGGGGTACAAGAGACCCAGTACTTC. The genes are TRBV6-6 and TRBJ2-5; 9 positions agree with TRBD2. V dropped 5 bases and J dropped 2; count of bases not matched to a gene: 9. Per germline, CDR1 MNHNY and CDR2 SVGAGI (reference sequence). This CDR3 has 16 amino acids.

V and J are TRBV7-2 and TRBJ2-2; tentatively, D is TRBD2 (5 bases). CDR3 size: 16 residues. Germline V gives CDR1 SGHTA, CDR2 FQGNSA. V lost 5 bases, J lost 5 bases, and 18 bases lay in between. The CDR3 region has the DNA TGTGCCAGCAGCCATGGCAGACGGGGTTATACCGGGGAGCTGTTTTTT. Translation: CASSHGRRGYTGELFF.

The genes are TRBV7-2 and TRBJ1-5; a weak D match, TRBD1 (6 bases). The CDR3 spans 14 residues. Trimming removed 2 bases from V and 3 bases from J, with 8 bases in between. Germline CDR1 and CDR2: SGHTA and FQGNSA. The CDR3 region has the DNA TGTGCCAGCAGCTTACGGGGGGCCAATCAGCCCCAGCATTTT. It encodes CASSLRGANQPQHF.

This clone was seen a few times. CDR3 DNA: TGTGCCAGCAGTTTATTAGCGGGGGGGCAGTATTTT. It specifies CASSLLAGGQYF. The chain joins TRBV28 to TRBJ2-3; TRBD2 matches 10 bases. The CDR3 contains 12 residues. V trimming: 1 base; J trimming: 11 bases; junction bases outside the gene matches: 0. The germline V gene has CDR1 MDHEN and CDR2 SYDVKM. Together with reference TRBV28 and TRBJ2-3, the CDR3 gives the full variable domain: DVKVTQSSRYLVKRTGEKVFLECVQDMDHENMFWYRQDPGLGLRLIYFSYDVKMKEKGDIPEGYSVSREKKERFSLILESASTNQTSMYLCASSLLAGGQYFGPGTRLTVL.

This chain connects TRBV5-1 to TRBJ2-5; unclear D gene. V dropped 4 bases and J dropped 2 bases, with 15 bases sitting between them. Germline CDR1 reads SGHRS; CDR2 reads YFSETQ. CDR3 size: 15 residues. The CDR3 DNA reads TGCGCCAGCAGCCCCCGCTCTGGGGATCAAGAGACCCAGTACTTC. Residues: CASSPRSGDQETQYF.

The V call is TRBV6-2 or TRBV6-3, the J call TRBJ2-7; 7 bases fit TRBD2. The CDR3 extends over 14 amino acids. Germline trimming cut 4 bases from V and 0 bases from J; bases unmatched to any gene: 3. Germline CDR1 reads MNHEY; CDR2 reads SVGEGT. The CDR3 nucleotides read TGTGCCAGCAGTTTCGGGGGGAGCTCCTACGAGCAGTACGTC. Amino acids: CASSFGGSSYEQYV.

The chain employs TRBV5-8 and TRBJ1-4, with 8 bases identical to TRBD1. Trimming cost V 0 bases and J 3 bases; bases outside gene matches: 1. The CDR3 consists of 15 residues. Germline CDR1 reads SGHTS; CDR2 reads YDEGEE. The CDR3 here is CASSLGTGSNEKLFF. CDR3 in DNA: TGTGCCAGCAGCTTGGGGACAGGGTCTAATGAAAAACTGTTTTTT. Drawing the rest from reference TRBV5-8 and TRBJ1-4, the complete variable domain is EAGVTQSPTHLIKTRGQQATLRCSPISGHTSVYWYQQALGLGLQFLLWYDEGEERNRGNFPPRFSGRQFPNYSSELNVNALELEDSALYLCASSLGTGSNEKLFFGSGTQLSVL.

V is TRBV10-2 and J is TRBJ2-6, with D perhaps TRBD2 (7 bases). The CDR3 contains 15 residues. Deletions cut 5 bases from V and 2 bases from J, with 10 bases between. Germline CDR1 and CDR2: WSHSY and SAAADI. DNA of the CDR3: TGCGCCAGCAGTCAAGGGGGGGCTGGGGCCAACGTCCTGACTTTC. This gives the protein CASSQGGAGANVLTF.

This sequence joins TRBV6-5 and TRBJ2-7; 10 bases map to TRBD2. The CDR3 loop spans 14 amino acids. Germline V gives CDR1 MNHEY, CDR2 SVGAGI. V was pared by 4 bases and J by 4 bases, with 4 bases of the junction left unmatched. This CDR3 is CASSFGTSVYEQYV. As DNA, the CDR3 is TGTGCCAGCAGTTTCGGGACTAGCGTATACGAGCAGTACGTC.

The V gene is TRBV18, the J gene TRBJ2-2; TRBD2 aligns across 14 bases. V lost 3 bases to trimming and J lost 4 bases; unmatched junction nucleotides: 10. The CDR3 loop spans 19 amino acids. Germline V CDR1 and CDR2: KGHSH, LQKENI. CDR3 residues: CASSPRGLAGGLFTGELFF. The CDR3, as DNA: TGTGCCAGCTCACCTCGAGGACTAGCGGGGGGACTCTTCACCGGGGAGCTGTTTTTT.

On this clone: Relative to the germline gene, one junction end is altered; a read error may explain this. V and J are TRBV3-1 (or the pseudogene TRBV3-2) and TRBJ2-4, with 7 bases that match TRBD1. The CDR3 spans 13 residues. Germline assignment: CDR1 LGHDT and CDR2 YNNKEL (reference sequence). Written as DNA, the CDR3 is TGTGCCAGCAGCCTTCACCAACGGGGACAGAGGGACTTC. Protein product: CASSLHQRGQRDF.

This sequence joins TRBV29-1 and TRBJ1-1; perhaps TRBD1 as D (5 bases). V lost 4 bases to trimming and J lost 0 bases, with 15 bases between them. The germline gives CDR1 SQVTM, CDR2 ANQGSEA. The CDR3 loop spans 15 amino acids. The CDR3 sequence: CSVVRANVMNTEAFF. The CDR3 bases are TGCAGCGTTGTCAGGGCTAACGTCATGAACACTGAAGCTTTCTTT.

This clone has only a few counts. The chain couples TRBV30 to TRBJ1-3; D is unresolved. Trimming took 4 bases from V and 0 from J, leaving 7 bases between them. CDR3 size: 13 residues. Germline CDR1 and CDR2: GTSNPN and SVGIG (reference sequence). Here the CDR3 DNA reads TGTGCCTGGATGGGCAGCTCTGGAAACACCATATATTTT. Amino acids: CAWMGSSGNTIYF.

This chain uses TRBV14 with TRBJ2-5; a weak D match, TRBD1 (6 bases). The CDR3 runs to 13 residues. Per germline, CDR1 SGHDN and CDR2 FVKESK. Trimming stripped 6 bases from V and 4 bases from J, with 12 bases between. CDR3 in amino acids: CASSHGQRETQYF. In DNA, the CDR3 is TGTGCCAGCAGTCACGGACAGAGAGAGACCCAGTACTTC.

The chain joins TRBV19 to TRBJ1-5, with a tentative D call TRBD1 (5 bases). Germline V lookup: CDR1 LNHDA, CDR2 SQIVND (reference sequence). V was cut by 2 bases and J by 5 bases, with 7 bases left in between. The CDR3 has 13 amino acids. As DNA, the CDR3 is TGTGCCAGTAGTATACAGGGAGATCAGCCCCAGCATTTT. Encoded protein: CASSIQGDQPQHF.

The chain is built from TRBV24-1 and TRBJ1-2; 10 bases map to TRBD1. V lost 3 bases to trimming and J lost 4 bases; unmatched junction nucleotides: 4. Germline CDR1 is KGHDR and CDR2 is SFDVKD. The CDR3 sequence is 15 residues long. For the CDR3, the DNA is TGTGCCACCAGTGATCCGGGACAGGGGACCTATGGCTACACCTTC. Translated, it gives CATSDPGQGTYGYTF.

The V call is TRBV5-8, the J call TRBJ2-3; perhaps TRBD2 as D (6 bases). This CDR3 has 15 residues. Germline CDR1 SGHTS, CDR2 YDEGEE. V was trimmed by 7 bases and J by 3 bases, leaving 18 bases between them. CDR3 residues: CASLGGFLATDTQYF. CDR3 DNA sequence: TGTGCCAGCCTCGGAGGGTTTCTTGCGACAGATACGCAGTATTTT.

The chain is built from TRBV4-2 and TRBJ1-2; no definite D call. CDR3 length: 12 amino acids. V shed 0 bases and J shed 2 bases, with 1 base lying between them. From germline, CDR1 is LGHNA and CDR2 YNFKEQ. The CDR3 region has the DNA TGTGCCAGCAGCCAAGAGAACTATGGCTACACCTTC. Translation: CASSQENYGYTF.

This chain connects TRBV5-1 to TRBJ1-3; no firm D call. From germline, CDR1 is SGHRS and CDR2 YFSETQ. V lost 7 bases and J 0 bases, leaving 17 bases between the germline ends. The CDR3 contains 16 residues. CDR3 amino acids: CASRLAGGPSGNTIYF. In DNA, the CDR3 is TGCGCCAGCCGCCTCGCCGGAGGACCCTCTGGAAACACCATATATTTT. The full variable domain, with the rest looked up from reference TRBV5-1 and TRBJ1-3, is KAGVTQTPRYLIKTRGQQVTLSCSPISGHRSVSWYQQTPGQGLQFLFEYFSETQRNKGNFPGRFSGRQFSNSRSEMNVSTLELGDSALYLCASRLAGGPSGNTIYFGEGSWLTVV.

For the CDR3, the DNA is TGTGCCAGCAGAAGACTAGCGGGGGCCTACGAGCAGTACGTC. Residues: CASRRLAGAYEQYV. The chain links TRBV6-5 to TRBJ2-7; 12 nucleotides line up with TRBD2. The CDR3 totals 14 residues. Germline trimming cut 6 bases from V and 2 bases from J; bases unmatched to any gene: 2. Germline V gene lookup returns CDR1 MNHEY and CDR2 SVGAGI.

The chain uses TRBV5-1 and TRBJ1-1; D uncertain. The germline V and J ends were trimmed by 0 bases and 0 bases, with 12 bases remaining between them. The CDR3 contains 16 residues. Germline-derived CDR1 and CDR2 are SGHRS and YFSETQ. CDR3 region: CASSLDPGLMNTEAFF. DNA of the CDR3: TGCGCCAGCAGCTTGGATCCTGGGCTCATGAACACTGAAGCTTTCTTT.

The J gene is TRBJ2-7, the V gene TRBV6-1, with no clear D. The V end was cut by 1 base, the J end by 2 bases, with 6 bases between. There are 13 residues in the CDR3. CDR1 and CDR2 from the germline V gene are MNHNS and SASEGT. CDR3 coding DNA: TGTGCCAGCAGTGAAGGTCCCACCTACGAGCAGTACGTC. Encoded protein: CASSEGPTYEQYV.

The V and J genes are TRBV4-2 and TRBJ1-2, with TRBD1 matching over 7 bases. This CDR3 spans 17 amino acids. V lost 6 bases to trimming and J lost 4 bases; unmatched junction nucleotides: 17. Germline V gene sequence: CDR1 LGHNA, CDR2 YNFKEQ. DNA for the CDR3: TGTGCCAGCAGTCCATCCGGACAGGTTACGGTGGGCTATGGCTACACCTTC. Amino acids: CASSPSGQVTVGYGYTF.

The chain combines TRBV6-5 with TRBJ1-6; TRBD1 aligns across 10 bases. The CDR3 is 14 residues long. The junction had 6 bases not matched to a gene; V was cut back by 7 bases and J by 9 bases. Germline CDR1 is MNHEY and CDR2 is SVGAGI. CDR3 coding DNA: TGTGCCAGCATAATCGACAGGGGGCTTTCACCCCTCCACTTT. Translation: CASIIDRGLSPLHF.

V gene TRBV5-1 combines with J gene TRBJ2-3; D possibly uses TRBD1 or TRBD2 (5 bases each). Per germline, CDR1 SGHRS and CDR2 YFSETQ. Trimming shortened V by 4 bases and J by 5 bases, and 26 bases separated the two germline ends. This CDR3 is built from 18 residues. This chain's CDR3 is CASSRQLSGRVRQDTQYF. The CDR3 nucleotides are TGCGCCAGCAGCCGGCAGTTGTCAGGGAGAGTCAGACAAGATACGCAGTATTTT.

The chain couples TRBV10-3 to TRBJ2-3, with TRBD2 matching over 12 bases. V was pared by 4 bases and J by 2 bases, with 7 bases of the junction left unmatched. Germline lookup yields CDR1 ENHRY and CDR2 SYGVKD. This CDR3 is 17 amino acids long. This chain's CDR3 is CAISGQLAGGNTDTQYF. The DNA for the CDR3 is TGTGCCATCAGTGGCCAACTAGCGGGGGGAAACACAGATACGCAGTATTTT.